Listed here are 13 T cell receptor beta chains from one sample, sequenced in a study of regulatory T cells in long-lasting Graves disease. Through Arm-PCR of CDR3 regions and iRepertoire HTBI primers, TCR beta libraries were built. TCRdb processed the multiplex PCR reads anew with MiXCR; each CDR3 protein has one entry. The sample carries approximately 400,000 distinct CDR3 sequences, 20% to 30% recorded once. This sample's time point: persistent/refractory GD, antithyroid drugs over 5 years with positive TRAb. RNA extracted from PBMCs served as the sequencing template. Material: peripheral blood mononuclear cells (PBMCs), obtained when the disease was refractory, from a patient treated with antithyroid drugs. The source is a female donor with Graves disease.

This chain uses TRBV18 with TRBJ1-1; maybe TRBD1 (5 bases). From germline, CDR1 is KGHSH and CDR2 LQKENI. The CDR3 is 16 amino acids. Trimming shortened V by 6 bases and J by 4 bases, and 21 bases separated the two germline ends. DNA of the CDR3: TGTGCCAGCTCTCAACTAGGGAGAGGGACTTCCACTGAAGCTTTCTTT. Translation: CASSQLGRGTSTEAFF.

V is TRBV20-1 and J is TRBJ2-7; D is ambiguous. Germline CDR1 DFQATT, CDR2 SNEGSKA (reference sequence). The CDR3 runs 14 residues. Between the trimmed V and J ends, which lost 4 bases and 5 bases, there was a span of 18 bases. This chain's CDR3 is CSANVVMEYHEQYF. The DNA for the CDR3 is TGCAGTGCTAACGTAGTGATGGAGTACCACGAGCAGTACTTC.

CDR3 in DNA: TGTGCCAGCAGCTTACTTTCGGACAGAGCTTACGAGCAGTACTTC. Translated: CASSLLSDRAYEQYF. The rearrangement uses TRBV7-6 and TRBJ2-7, with D perhaps TRBD1 (6 bases). The V and J ends lost 2 bases and 4 bases respectively, with 15 bases between them. This CDR3 spans 15 amino acids. Germline lookup yields CDR1 SGHVS and CDR2 FNYEAQ. The entire variable domain, with the rest obtained from reference TRBV7-6 and TRBJ2-7, is as follows: GAGVSQSPRYKVTKRGQDVALRCDPISGHVSLYWYRQALGQGPEFLTYFNYEAQQDKSGLPNDRFSAERPEGSISTLTIQRTEQRDSAMYRCASSLLSDRAYEQYFGPGTRLTVT.

This sequence joins TRBV29-1 and TRBJ1-2; 8 bases map to TRBD1. Per the germline V gene, CDR1 is SQVTM and CDR2 is ANQGSEA. This CDR3 spans 13 amino acids. V was pared by 7 bases and J by 4 bases, with 8 bases of the junction left unmatched. The CDR3 sequence is CSATTGETYGYTF. The DNA for the CDR3 is TGCAGCGCCACGACAGGGGAGACCTATGGCTACACCTTC.

The chain carries TRBV19 and TRBJ2-5; 10 positions agree with TRBD2. This CDR3 has 17 amino acids. From germline, CDR1 is LNHDA and CDR2 SQIVND (reference sequence). Trimming cost V 0 bases and J 4 bases; bases outside gene matches: 8. In DNA, the CDR3 is TGTGCCAGTAGTATAGAACCTAGCGGGAGAAGGGGAGAGACCCAGTACTTC. The encoded protein is CASSIEPSGRRGETQYF.

This clonotype was found a few times. The chain links TRBV9 to TRBJ1-5, with 7 positions matching TRBD1. The germline V gene encodes CDR1 SGDLS and CDR2 YYNGEE. The CDR3 contains 15 residues. Losses at the gene ends were 3 bases for V and 5 bases for J; bases not matched to a gene: 8. CDR3 protein: CASSEGKTGDQPQHF. The CDR3 nucleotides are TGTGCCAGCAGCGAGGGAAAAACAGGGGATCAGCCCCAGCATTTT. The full variable domain, rest sourced from reference TRBV9 and TRBJ1-5, is DSGVTQTPKHLITATGQRVTLRCSPRSGDLSVYWYQQSLDQGLQFLIQYYNGEERAKGNILERFSAQQFPDLHSELNLSSLELGDSALYFCASSEGKTGDQPQHFGDGTRLSIL.

CDR3 in amino acids: CASSFEDGVYEQYF. CDR3 nucleotide sequence: TGCGCCAGCAGCTTCGAGGACGGGGTATACGAGCAGTACTTC. This chain uses TRBV5-1 with TRBJ2-7; TRBD2 is a possible D gene (5 bases). Trimming took 2 bases from V and 4 from J, leaving 13 bases between them. This CDR3 comprises 14 residues. Germline V lookup: CDR1 SGHRS, CDR2 YFSETQ.

This clonotype has a handful of counts. This chain links TRBV19 with TRBJ1-1, with D tentatively TRBD1 (5 bases). CDR1 is LNHDA and CDR2 is SQIVND in the germline V gene (reference sequence). This CDR3 has 13 residues. V was trimmed by 6 bases and J by 4 bases, leaving 12 bases between them. CDR3 DNA sequence: TGTGCCAGTAGATACGGGGCGACCACTGAAGCTTTCTTT. This gives the protein CASRYGATTEAFF. The full variable domain, completed using reference TRBV19 and TRBJ1-1, is DGGITQSPKYLFRKEGQNVTLSCEQNLNHDAMYWYRQDPGQGLRLIYYSQIVNDFQKGDIAEGYSVSREKKESFPLTVTSAQKNPTAFYLCASRYGATTEAFFGQGTRLTVV.

V is TRBV20-1 and J is TRBJ2-6; a weak D match, TRBD1 (8 bases). The CDR3 consists of 16 residues. Germline CDR1 reads DFQATT; CDR2 reads SNEGSKA (reference sequence). Trimming shortened V by 1 base and J by 3 bases, and 13 bases separated the two germline ends. CDR3 sequence: CSARGTGRDGANVLTF. As DNA, the CDR3 is TGCAGTGCTAGAGGGACAGGGAGGGATGGGGCCAACGTCCTGACTTTC.

The chain links TRBV20-1 to TRBJ1-1, with TRBD1 matching 7 bases. The length of the CDR3 is 16 residues. V dropped 6 bases and J dropped 0; count of bases not matched to a gene: 13. Germline V gene sequence: CDR1 DFQATT, CDR2 SNEGSKA (reference sequence). This CDR3 reads CSAITGAGLMNTEAFF. CDR3 DNA: TGCAGTGCAATCACAGGGGCCGGTCTCATGAACACTGAAGCTTTCTTT.

The chain is built from TRBV7-9 and TRBJ2-2; no clear D gene. The germline gives CDR1 SEHNR, CDR2 FQNEAQ (reference sequence). The CDR3 has 12 amino acids. Trimming shortened V by 7 bases and J by 5 bases, and 8 bases separated the two germline ends. Written as DNA, the CDR3 is TGTGCCAGCAACGGAAAAACCGGGGAGCTGTTTTTT. Translated: CASNGKTGELFF.

This clonotype appeared many times. The rearrangement joins TRBV27 to TRBJ1-2, with TRBD1 matching over 7 bases. The germline V gene encodes CDR1 MNHEY and CDR2 SMNVEV (reference sequence). After removal of 6 bases from V and 4 bases from J, the junction contained 11 bases not matched to a gene. The CDR3 spans 15 residues. The CDR3 reads CASRALAGTAYGYTF. CDR3 in DNA: TGTGCCAGCAGGGCCCTGGCCGGGACAGCCTATGGCTACACCTTC.

This clonotype has a count of ten or more. Here the CDR3 reads CAWNTGANEKLFF. The DNA for the CDR3 is TGTGCCTGGAACACAGGGGCTAATGAAAAACTGTTTTTT. V and J are TRBV30 and TRBJ1-4, with 7 positions matching TRBD1. J was trimmed by 3 bases and V by 4 bases; bases with no gene match: 2. Germline V gives CDR1 GTSNPN, CDR2 SVGIG (reference sequence). CDR3 length equals 13 residues.